What follows is one T cell receptor (beta chain) and its context. CDR3 length equals 15 residues. The data originate from a study of T cells after somatic rescue of genetic block. The method was immunoSEQ multiplex PCR; TCRdb's version includes in-frame clones alone and lacks a portion of them. This sample yields around 50,000 clones, of which 95% to 96% are seen a single time; about 0.076% belongs to the top ten. The chain has TRBV21-1 and TRBJ2-1. TRBV21-1 is flagged as a pseudogene. This TCR came from a child less than two years old. The sequencing input was peripheral blood mononuclear cells (PBMCs). Written as DNA, the CDR3 is TGTGCCAGCAGCAAAGGTCAGGACCAGGCTAATGAGCAGTTCTTC. Encoded protein: CASSKGQDQANEQFF.